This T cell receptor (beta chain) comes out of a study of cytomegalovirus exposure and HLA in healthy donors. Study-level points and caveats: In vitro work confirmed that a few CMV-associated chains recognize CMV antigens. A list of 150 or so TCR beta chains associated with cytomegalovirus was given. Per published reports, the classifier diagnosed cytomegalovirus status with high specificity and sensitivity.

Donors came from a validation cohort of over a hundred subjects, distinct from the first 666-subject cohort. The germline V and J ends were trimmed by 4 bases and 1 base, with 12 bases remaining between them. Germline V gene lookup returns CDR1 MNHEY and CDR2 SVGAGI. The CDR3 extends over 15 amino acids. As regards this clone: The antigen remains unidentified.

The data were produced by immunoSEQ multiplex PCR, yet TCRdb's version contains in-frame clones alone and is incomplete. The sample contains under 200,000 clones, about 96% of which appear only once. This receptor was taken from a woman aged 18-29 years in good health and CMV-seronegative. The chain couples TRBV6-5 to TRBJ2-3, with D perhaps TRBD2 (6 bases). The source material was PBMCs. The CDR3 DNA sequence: TGTGCCAGCAGTTTTGGAACGGGGGGCACAGATACGCAGTATTTT. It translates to CASSFGTGGTDTQYF.